This T cell receptor (beta chain) was identified during a study of cytomegalovirus exposure and HLA in healthy donors (dated by TCRdb to about 2017). At the level of the whole study: An earlier analysis of 587 of the donors reported 276 Gb of sequence data and around 100 million unique TCR beta sequences obtained from around 180 million T cells. Every repertoire in the discovery cohort had been generated on one and the same sequencing platform. An early release covering roughly 580 HLA-typed donors comprised about 310 gigabases of sequencing data and 85 million or so unique TCR sequences. To predict cytomegalovirus infection status, the study combined high-throughput TCR immunosequencing, statistical association of individual TCRs with disease status, and machine learning. In addition to the first cohort of approximately 650 subjects, a separate validation cohort of about 120 different subjects was used. Of the 398 genotyped donors, around 81% fell in the genetic ancestry cluster associated with self-reported Caucasian donors. The study aimed to test whether signatures of past pathogen exposure could be identified by cataloging public T cell receptors. On average, roughly 240,000 unique TCR beta nucleotide sequences were sequenced per donor among 300 to 500 genotyped donors of the cohort, with roughly 18% of those sequences being non-productive. The number of donors typed differed by locus, with about 629-640 for A, B, C, DRB1 and DQB1, 522 for DQA1, approximately 580 for DPA1, and 450 to 480 for DPB1. Class I and class II HLA loci were covered by the typing at four-digit resolution. The study used immunosequencing to profile the T cell repertoires of 670 or so subjects and linked those repertoires to cytomegalovirus serostatus. In a later analysis, previously published TCR beta repertoires from 666 donors were re-analyzed and high-resolution HLA genotyping was added so that TCR occurrence patterns could be studied. Roughly 5 DR-DQ haplotypes were handled as single units for association and clustering because linkage in the cohort was strong. Genome-wide SNP genotypes for about 55% of the 666 donors were used in a later genetic analysis, which treated that subset as a discovery cohort. Rather than drawing on any new phenotypic data, the later analysis identified candidate immune exposures from TCR beta sequences and the way those sequences occurred across donors. Alongside the repertoire data, information on donor age, sex, ethnicity and CMV serostatus was compiled. In an earlier analysis of 500 to 650 of the donors, high-throughput TCR beta sequencing was used to judge whether each TCR beta V gene segment behaved as functional or pseudogenic. Study-wide conclusions, independent of this receptor: Compared with the 666-donor mean, donors in an Asian-associated ancestry cluster had fewer N-insertions in productive TCRs, according to a later genetic analysis. In an earlier analysis of about 600 of the donors, most TCR beta V segments appeared in productive rearrangements about 87% or about 30% of the time, broadly matching IMGT annotations. Most TCR sequences were seen in very few donors, while some public TCRs were found in many individuals. An association between a missense DCLRE1C variant and V-gene and J-gene trimming of TCR beta chains was found in a later genetic analysis and replicated in an independent cohort. A further reported finding was that TCR beta sequences accurately predicted the HLA-A and HLA-B alleles for most subjects in the first cohort. Linkage disequilibrium might explain the correlated functional status among segregating V segments, but an unknown experimental factor could not be ruled out. Compared with equally common non-associated chains, HLA-associated TCR beta chains in a later analysis were more clonally expanded and had lower generation probabilities. A cluster of highly shared sequence variants was judged likely to be a technical artifact of the sequencing pipeline. Because counts were too low, around 18 rarely observed V segments, including chromosome 9 orphons, were left out of the earlier analysis of approximately 500 of the donors. The only immune exposure information available for the cohort was CMV serostatus. Only TCR beta chains were sequenced in this cohort, and the absence of alpha or paired-chain data limited detectable features. In vitro tests confirmed that a few of the cytomegalovirus-associated TCR beta chains recognize cytomegalovirus antigens. Assigning TCR associations to individual alleles was difficult when HLA alleles, especially DR and DQ, strongly co-occurred. A later analysis associated about 17,000 TCR beta sequences with specific HLA alleles at a false discovery rate of 0.05. In both the original and validation cohorts, the classifier was reported to diagnose cytomegalovirus status with high specificity and sensitivity. The authors suggested that the approach could potentially be generalized to other disease states and immunological phenotypes. Several of the top co-occurrence clusters appeared to be linked to parvovirus B19, influenza, CMV and Epstein-Barr virus, according to a later analysis. Because some donors lacked HLA typing at each locus, the association tests relied only on the typed subset. A later analysis found that most CMV-associated TCR beta chains appeared HLA-restricted, with HLA associations seemingly driven largely by CMV exposure. The 87-base-pair reads could not distinguish some IMGT-functional V segments, including TRBV6-2 and TRBV6-3, so those segments were excluded. A later analysis found that TCR association rates varied across HLA loci, with DRB1 alleles showing the most associated TCRs and HLA-C alleles the fewest. Presence/absence analyses assumed roughly uniform sequencing depth across donors, an assumption that may not hold. The study gave a list of under 200 TCR beta chains associated with cytomegalovirus.

The library was produced with the immunoSEQ multiplex PCR assay. The multiplex PCR relied on a mix of 60 forward primers for TCR Vbeta segments and 13 reverse primers for TCR Jbeta segments. Amplification of the CDR3 region of rearranged TCR beta genes was performed with a multiplex PCR assay on genomic DNA. On the Illumina HiSeq System, the amplified TCR beta libraries were sequenced as 87-base-pair reads. Concerning the study's data processing: A later analysis counted approximately 74 million unique TCR beta chains across the 500 to 850 repertoires, and about 10 million of these chains were shared by at least two donors. Raw reads were error-corrected and collapsed into unique sequences with a nearest-neighbor algorithm that merged closely related sequences to remove PCR and sequencing errors. Alignment of CDR3 sequences to IMGT reference sequences was used to assign V, D and J gene segments. Each retained sequence needed at least a six-nucleotide match to both a V gene segment and a J gene segment. Rearrangements were called productive when the CDR3 lacked stop codons and stayed in frame with V and J; all others were non-productive. Following IMGT convention, CDR3 was defined as the stretch from the second conserved V-encoded cysteine up to the conserved J-encoded phenylalanine. The earlier analysis of 587 of the donors excluded sequences that lacked an unambiguous match to a single V gene segment. In an earlier analysis of roughly 600 of the donors, a V segment was called functional when productive rearrangements were above 56.7%, and segregating when the standard deviation between donors exceeded 5%. A statistical classification framework was built to diagnose cytomegalovirus status from the catalog of TCR beta chain sequences. In a later analysis, V and J genes were assigned by comparing TCR nucleotide sequences against IMGT/GENE-DB human TR gene sequences. Using the TCRdist pipeline, a later analysis assigned CDR3 sequences along with most-parsimonious VDJ recombination scenarios. In a later analysis, each TCR beta chain was defined by its CDR3 amino acid sequence together with its V-gene family, and reads lacking a unique V-gene family were excluded. In a later analysis, approximately 640 highly shared, low-generation-probability nucleotide sequences were removed to address suspected cross-contamination and a sequencing artifact. A later analysis calculated a clonal expansion index for each public chain from normalized within-repertoire ranks of inferred template counts. In a later analysis, generation probabilities were computed with a VDJ recombination model fitted to out-of-frame rearrangements, and the resulting probabilities were checked against IGoR. A later analysis scored TCR-TCR, TCR-HLA and TCR-CMV co-occurrence with hypergeometric tests, applying a repertoire-size bias correction to TCR pairs. To estimate false discovery rates, a later analysis permuted the HLA or CMV assignments 20 times. In a later analysis, co-occurring TCRs were grouped using DBSCAN, and TCRdist sequence similarity was added for clustering within HLA-allele-positive subsets. For co-occurrence clustering, repertoires with fewer than 30,000 or more than 120,000 public chains were excluded, along with several repertoires with anomalous nucleotide sharing. This is the immuneACCESS table as TCRdb keeps it, with only in-frame sequences that have V and J called. A part of the clones is gone; compared with another copy, unresolved V genes explain less than half, and the rest is unexplained. V and J calls and clone size are as listed in that table; D and trimming were resolved from the DNA. Recorded for this sample are 120,000 or so clones; over 60% of them occurred a single time. The top ten constitute approximately 1.2% of the sample.

Concerning this clone itself: This clone's antigen is unknown. The sample holds no much larger clone one base away, and base qualities are not on file.

From V the trimming removes 6 bases and from J it removes 6 bases, while the gene matches leave 5 bases of the junction unaccounted for. Including cysteine and phenylalanine, the CDR3 has 13 amino acids. Only the CDR3 DNA is retained, 39 bases long and in frame from the first base. CDR1 and CDR2 (MGHDK, SYGVNS) derive from the germline V gene. The cohort consisted of approximately 690 healthy bone marrow donors. At the time of sampling, every cohort member was nominally healthy, though immune exposures that went unrecorded were likely present. The donor was CMV seronegative and belonged to the group of several hundred seronegative cohort members. Each donor provided a peripheral blood sample, and peripheral blood mononuclear cells were used for TCR beta sequencing. Genomic DNA was extracted from the blood cell samples with the Qiagen DNeasy Blood Extraction Kit.

Sequences were obtained from PBMCs. The receptor's source is a woman in her twenties or thirties in good health and CMV-seronegative. The chain links TRBV25-1 with TRBJ2-3, with 8 bases matching TRBD2. The base sequence is TGTGCCAGCAGACAACTAGCGGCCGATACGCAGTATTTT. Its amino acids are CASRQLAADTQYF.